The clone carrying this T cell receptor (beta chain) occurred a few times. The antigen is undetermined. Sequence at one end of the junction differs from germline and may be a read error. Each single cDNA molecule received a unique molecular identifier. From the 5' RACE reads, TCRdb called clonotypes with MiXCR, one entry per CDR3 protein. The sample contains some 96,000 distinct CDR3 sequences, approximately 10% of which appear only once. The data were obtained in a study of early T cells in non-severe SARS-CoV-2 infection. Across the study: The input, bulk RNA from unsorted whole blood, was sequenced, and chains were unpaired.

CDR3 length equals 16 residues. Germline assignment: CDR1 KGHSH and CDR2 LQKENI. Study results and caveats: Sequences matched to VDJdb favored anti-spike CD8 responses, while private and CD4 specificities were missed.

The J gene is TRBJ2-2, the V gene TRBV18, with D perhaps matching TRBD1 (5 bases). The sequence was collected from an adult who was a healthcare worker with PCR-confirmed SARS-CoV-2 infection or an uninfected control (not recorded which). The sequenced sample was whole blood, obtained at baseline. The CDR3 nucleotides read TGTGTCAGCTCAATCAGGGAATTTGGTGACACCGGGGAGCTGTTTTTT. It translates to CVSSIREFGDTGELFF.